A single sample is the source of the 8 T cell receptor beta chains below, sequenced in a study of CXCR3-negative and CXCR3-positive naive CD8 T cells. Findings of the study overall: TRB CDR3s of CXCR3-positive naive cells were more hydrophobic than those of CXCR3-negative naive cells.

The study made its TRB cDNA libraries by 5' RACE, adding UMI labels. TCRdb reprocessed the 5' RACE reads and stores each CDR3 protein as one record, lacking DNA. The sample yields around 84,000 distinct CDR3 sequences, of which the top ten take up 0.7% to 1%. These receptors have no identified antigens. Input material: naive CXCR3+ CD8+ T cells from blood. Indicated subset: CD45RO-CCR7+CD27+CD95- naive CD8+ T cells expressing CXCR3 (TNR3+). The source is a human donor in good health. Some clones in this sample may be carry-over from other donors' samples.

The gene calls are TRBV5-1 and TRBJ1-5. The CDR3 runs 13 residues. Germline V lookup: CDR1 SGHRS, CDR2 YFSETQ. The chain's CDR3 is CASSPEGNQPQHF.

The gene calls are TRBV29-1 and TRBJ2-1; there is no DNA to check the TCRdb D call of TRBD2. Germline CDR1 and CDR2: SQVTM and ANQGSEA. The CDR3 length is 17 residues. The CDR3: CSVILGTSGMKGNEQFF.

The rearrangement uses TRBV29-1 and TRBJ2-2; the TRBD1 assignment by TCRdb is unverifiable without DNA. This CDR3 has 15 amino acids. Per the germline V gene, CDR1 is SQVTM and CDR2 is ANQGSEA. CDR3 residues: CSVYGQGANTGELFF.

The rearrangement joins TRBV4-1 to TRBJ1-2. This CDR3 is 16 amino acids long. The germline V gene encodes CDR1 MGHRA and CDR2 YSYEKL. The CDR3 is CASSQVVSEPNYGYTF.

The chain combines TRBV20-1 with TRBJ1-1. The CDR3 sequence is 13 residues long. In germline, CDR1 is DFQATT, CDR2 SNEGSKA (reference sequence). CDR3 loop: CSAKGPGNTEAFF.

The chain combines TRBV12-3 or TRBV12-4 with TRBJ2-3; TCRdb names TRBD2, which stays unverified in the absence of DNA. The length of the CDR3 is 12 residues. CDR3 sequence reads: CASSLSSTAQYF.

This chain uses TRBV6-2 or TRBV6-3 with TRBJ1-5. Germline values: CDR1 MNHEY, CDR2 SVGEGT. This CDR3 is built from 14 residues. The CDR3 loop reads CASSHQEGPQPQHF.

V gene TRBV6-1 combines with J gene TRBJ2-7; no DNA is available, so the TRBD1 call from TCRdb remains unchecked. CDR1 is MNHNS and CDR2 is SASEGT in the germline V gene. The CDR3 is 16 residues long. The CDR3 sequence: CASSEVSGTGAYEQYF.